The sequence of this TCR beta chain was determined in a study of blood T cell repertoires in COVID-19. In the study overall: Spain, Italy and the United States supplied samples that represented acute and convalescent COVID-19.

This clone was seen more than once but under ten times. In germline, CDR1 is SQVTM, CDR2 ANQGSEA. V dropped 4 bases and J dropped 11 bases, with 21 bases sitting between them. The CDR3 has 14 amino acids. Measured with immunoSEQ multiplex PCR; TCRdb has only the in-frame clones, and not every one. This sample has tens of thousands of clones, with roughly 85% found just once. Sequencing was performed on peripheral blood. The chain has TRBV29-1 and TRBJ1-5, with D perhaps TRBD1 (5 bases). This TCR came from a human donor in a cohort sampled during active COVID-19. The CDR3 coding sequence is TGCAGCGTTGTTTTGGTCGGGCTCGGGGGGGCCCAGCATTTT. This translates into CSVVLVGLGGAQHF. The full variable domain, in which reference TRBV29-1 and TRBJ1-5 provide the parts outside the CDR3, is SAVISQKPSRDICQRGTSLTIQCQVDSQVTMMFWYRQQPGQSLTLIATANQGSEATYESGFVIDKFPISRPNLTFSTLTVSNMSPEDSSIYLCSVVLVGLGGAQHFGDGTRLSIL.